Listed below are T cell receptor beta chains from one sample, sequenced in a study of control samples from healthy donors and cancer patients. Generated by immunoSEQ multiplex PCR, the TCRdb table keeps only in-frame clones and is missing some. The sample includes roughly 130,000 clones, approximately 86% seen only once; the top ten take 8% to 9.5%. The sample was blood. The source of these receptors is a woman aged 25 to 45 in good health. Each CDR3 is given with its conserved first and last residue. The D gene is left open where the match is weak. Rows may omit the clone size; those that give it use once, few, many or a size class.

>NA|TRBV5-1|TRBJ2-2|NA
CASSLAEGPGELFF
TGCGCCAGCAGCTTGGCCGAGGGGCCCGGGGAGCTGTTTTTT
>NA|TRBV18|TRBJ1-4|NA
CASSPDAGSYEKLFF
TGTGCCAGCTCCCCCGACGCAGGTTCATACGAAAAACTGTTTTTT
>NA|TRBV11-1|TRBJ2-5|NA
CASSFGQGEETQYF
TGTGCCAGCAGCTTCGGGCAGGGTGAAGAGACCCAGTACTTC
>NA|TRBV19|TRBJ2-3|TRBD2
CASSNLAGDLDTQYF
TGTGCCAGTAGTAACCTAGCGGGAGATTTAGATACGCAGTATTTT
>NA|TRBV30|TRBJ1-2|NA
CAWSDAIYGYTF
TGTGCCTGGAGTGACGCAATCTATGGCTACACCTTC
>NA|TRBV5-4|TRBJ1-1|NA
CASSFRGRNTEAFF
TGTGCCAGCAGCTTTAGGGGTCGGAACACTGAAGCTTTCTTT
>NA|TRBV6-5|TRBJ1-5|NA
CASADSLNNQPQHF
TGTGCCAGCGCCGACAGCCTAAACAATCAGCCCCAGCATTTT
>NA|TRBV30|TRBJ1-6|NA
CAWMFRFGNSPLHF
TGTGCCTGGATGTTCAGATTCGGAAATTCACCCCTCCACTTT
>NA|TRBV7-8|TRBJ2-7|NA
CASRPGHSRDEQYF
TGTGCCAGCAGGCCGGGCCACTCGAGAGACGAGCAGTACTTC
>NA|TRBV18|TRBJ2-2|TRBD2
CASSADSGKGTGELFF
TGTGCCAGCTCTGCGGATAGCGGGAAGGGCACCGGGGAGCTGTTTTTT
>NA|TRBV2|TRBJ1-2|NA
CASSEGAPTDGYTF
TGTGCCAGCAGTGAAGGGGCCCCTACGGATGGCTACACCTTC
>NA|TRBV6-6|TRBJ1-1|NA
CASSHESGRNTEAFF
TGTGCCAGCAGCCACGAGTCGGGGAGGAACACTGAAGCTTTCTTT
>NA|TRBV4-1|TRBJ2-7|NA
CASSPTTGLLREQYF
TGCGCCAGCAGCCCCACGACAGGCCTCCTACGGGAGCAGTACTTC
>NA|TRBV5-1|TRBJ1-1|NA
CASSLVRDGMGSTEAFF
TGCGCCAGCAGCTTGGTAAGGGACGGGATGGGGAGTACTGAAGCTTTCTTT
>NA|TRBV27|TRBJ2-5|TRBD2
CASNPTSEMQETQYF
TGTGCCAGCAACCCGACTAGCGAGATGCAAGAGACCCAGTACTTC
>once|TRBV3-1/TRBV3-2|TRBJ2-1|TRBD1
CASSSPARGQGEQFF
TGTGCCAGCAGCTCCCCGGCCAGGGGGCAGGGGGAGCAGTTCTTC
>NA|TRBV5-1|TRBJ2-1|TRBD2
CASSLELAGGEQFF
TGCGCCAGCAGCTTGGAACTAGCGGGGGGTGAGCAGTTCTTC
>NA|TRBV28|TRBJ1-5|NA
CASSSEGTQPQHF
TGTGCCAGCAGTTCGGAGGGGACCCAGCCCCAGCATTTT
>NA|TRBV5-1|TRBJ1-1|TRBD1
CASSLAGQGLTEAFF
TGCGCCAGCAGCTTGGCAGGACAGGGCCTCACTGAAGCTTTCTTT
>NA|TRBV5-1|TRBJ1-2|NA
CASSLDPVYGYTF
TGCGCCAGCAGCTTGGATCCAGTCTATGGCTACACCTTC
>NA|TRBV5-4|TRBJ2-1|TRBD2
CASSLDRTSPLF
TGTGCCAGCAGCTTGGACAGGACTAGCCCTCTCTTC
>NA|TRBV21-1|TRBJ2-2|NA
CASSKEGDRGTGELFF
TGTGCCAGCAGCAAAGAAGGGGACAGGGGTACCGGGGAGCTGTTTTTT
>NA|TRBV6-1|TRBJ1-4|NA
CASSEAKYTQGLSEKLFF
TGTGCCAGCAGTGAAGCGAAATACACACAGGGACTGAGTGAAAAACTGTTTTTT
>NA|TRBV28|TRBJ1-1|TRBD1
CASSSPGTGEAFF
TGTGCCAGCAGTTCTCCGGGGACAGGTGAAGCTTTCTTT
>NA|TRBV5-1|TRBJ2-1|NA
CASSLGTSSYNEQFF
TGCGCCAGCAGCTTGGGTACCAGCTCCTACAATGAGCAGTTCTTC
>NA|TRBV4-1|TRBJ1-1|NA
CASSLTPYGTVNTEAFF
TGCGCCAGCAGCCTCACCCCCTATGGGACGGTGAACACTGAAGCTTTCTTT
>NA|TRBV10-2|TRBJ2-1|NA
CASSEQDPIHEQFF
TGCGCCAGCAGTGAACAGGACCCCATCCATGAGCAGTTCTTC
>NA|TRBV6-4|TRBJ2-2|TRBD1
CASSEAQGASTGELFF
TGTGCCAGCAGTGAAGCGCAGGGGGCTAGCACCGGGGAGCTGTTTTTT
>NA|TRBV4-2|TRBJ2-6|NA
CASSQQPESGANVLTF
TGTGCCAGCAGCCAACAGCCTGAGTCCGGGGCCAACGTCCTGACTTTC
>NA|TRBV19|TRBJ1-1|NA
CASSMFSGVDAEAFF
TGTGCCAGTAGTATGTTTTCAGGGGTGGACGCTGAAGCTTTCTTT
>once|TRBV19|TRBJ2-6|TRBD2
CASIPSGTSGSGANVLTF
TGTGCCAGTATTCCCAGCGGGACTAGCGGCTCTGGGGCCAACGTCCTGACTTTC
>NA|TRBV6-1|TRBJ2-3|NA
CASSEVPGVQYF
TGTGCCAGCAGTGAAGTTCCGGGAGTCCAGTATTTT
>NA|TRBV28|TRBJ2-7|TRBD1
CASSTPGQGYEQYF
TGTGCCAGCAGCACCCCGGGACAGGGCTACGAGCAGTACTTC
>NA|TRBV5-1|TRBJ1-4|NA
CASSLTSTNEKLFF
TGCGCCAGCAGCTTGACCTCAACTAATGAAAAACTGTTTTTT
>NA|TRBV5-6|TRBJ1-4|TRBD1
CASSPSRDRAFRNEKLFF
TGTGCCAGCAGCCCGAGCAGGGACAGGGCCTTCCGTAATGAAAAACTGTTTTTT
>once|TRBV6-5|TRBJ2-6|NA
CASSSMAGGANVLTF
TGTGCCAGCAGTAGCATGGCTGGGGGGGCCAACGTCCTGACTTTC
>NA|TRBV5-1|TRBJ1-3|TRBD1
CASSRTGAGNTIYF
TGCGCCAGCAGCCGGACAGGGGCGGGCAACACCATATATTTT
>NA|TRBV5-4|TRBJ1-2|NA
CASSWERGPIYGYTF
TGTGCCAGCAGCTGGGAACGGGGCCCAATCTATGGCTACACCTTC
>few|TRBV5-6|TRBJ1-4|NA
CASSLGGHGEKLFF
TGTGCCAGCAGCTTGGGGGGCCATGGGGAAAAACTGTTTTTT
>NA|TRBV9|TRBJ1-1|TRBD1
CASSVGTGMNTEAFF
TGTGCCAGCAGCGTAGGGACAGGAATGAACACTGAAGCTTTCTTT
>NA|TRBV12-3/TRBV12-4|TRBJ1-5|NA
CASSPDPGYPQHF
TGTGCCAGCAGCCCGGACCCGGGGTATCCCCAGCATTTT
>once|TRBV4-1|TRBJ2-1|TRBD2
CASSQEWTSGWNNEQFF
TGCGCCAGCAGCCAAGAGTGGACTAGCGGGTGGAACAATGAGCAGTTCTTC
>once|TRBV6-5|TRBJ1-2|TRBD1
CASKKPGGGYTF
TGTGCCAGCAAAAAACCAGGGGGCGGCTACACCTTC
>NA|TRBV30|TRBJ1-6|TRBD1
CAWRGLGTVDLPLHF
TGTGCCTGGAGGGGACTCGGGACAGTGGATTTGCCCCTCCACTTT
>NA|TRBV6-5|TRBJ1-6|NA
CASSSGTQNSPLHF
TGTGCCAGCAGTTCCGGGACACAGAATTCACCCCTCCACTTT
>NA|TRBV18|TRBJ2-1|NA
CASSPPVSGYNEQFF
TGTGCCAGCTCACCACCGGTATCCGGTTACAATGAGCAGTTCTTC
>NA|TRBV5-6|TRBJ2-2|TRBD2
CASSLELAGGYTGELFF
TGTGCCAGCAGCTTGGAACTAGCGGGAGGGTATACCGGGGAGCTGTTTTTT
>NA|TRBV21-1|TRBJ1-5|NA
CASSKGGGQPQHF
TGTGCCAGCAGCAAAGGGGGGGGACAGCCCCAGCATTTT
>NA|TRBV6-2/TRBV6-3|TRBJ1-5|NA
CASSDPPGQPQHF
TGTGCCAGCAGTGACCCCCCGGGACAGCCCCAGCATTTT
>NA|TRBV4-2|TRBJ1-3|NA
CASSQGGTNLSGNTIYF
TGTGCCAGCAGCCAAGGAGGGACAAACCTCTCTGGAAACACCATATATTTT
>NA|TRBV6-1|TRBJ2-7|NA
CASSEPAVRSSYEQYF
TGTGCCAGCAGTGAACCCGCAGTTAGGAGCTCCTACGAGCAGTACTTC
>NA|TRBV5-1|TRBJ2-1|NA
CASNPGTTYNEQFF
TGCGCCAGCAATCCCGGGACAACCTACAATGAGCAGTTCTTC
>NA|TRBV19|TRBJ1-2|NA
CASSIGDGFYGYTF
TGTGCCAGTAGTATAGGGGACGGGTTCTATGGCTACACCTTC
>NA|TRBV5-1|TRBJ1-5|TRBD1
CASSLGEGAWQPQHF
TGCGCCAGCAGCTTAGGGGAGGGGGCGTGGCAGCCCCAGCATTTT
>NA|TRBV9|TRBJ2-5|TRBD2
CASSVLAGGPKETQYF
TGTGCCAGCAGCGTTCTAGCGGGAGGGCCCAAGGAGACCCAGTACTTC
>once|TRBV9|TRBJ1-1|NA
CASSVSTAGGSNTEAFF
TGTGCCAGCAGCGTATCAACTGCCGGAGGGTCGAACACTGAAGCTTTCTTT
>few|TRBV6-5|TRBJ1-6|NA
CASRENGGWSPLHF
TGTGCCAGTCGGGAGAACGGGGGATGGTCACCCCTCCACTTT